This TCR beta chain appears in the sequencing data of a study of Graves' ophthalmopathy and Graves' hyperthyroidism. Study-level information: Peripheral blood samples were taken at initial diagnosis, before any treatment. Study-level results: It was with 65% to 71% sensitivity and around 72% specificity that the model predicted ophthalmopathy progression. Blood also carried most expanded thyroid clonotypes exceeding 0.001 frequency.

A note on this clonotype: Antigen unknown.

Trimming removed 1 base from V and 0 bases from J, with 15 bases in between. CDR1 and CDR2 from the germline V gene are DFQATT and SNEGSKA (reference sequence). The CDR3 loop spans 17 amino acids. TCR beta CDR3 regions were amplified from RNA transcripts. First-round RT-PCR employed HTBI primers, with a second-round multiplex PCR after it. One entry per CDR3 protein results from TCRdb running MiXCR on the multiplex PCR reads. This table holds over 650,000 distinct CDR3 sequences, over 40% found once. The V and J genes are TRBV20-1 and TRBJ1-4; tentative D call: TRBD1 (5 bases). This sequence was found in an adult man with Graves' ophthalmopathy. Sample: peripheral blood. The DNA for the CDR3 is TGCAGTGCTAGAGGAGTCGGGCAGGGACCAACTAATGAAAAACTGTTTTTT. Translating gives CSARGVGQGPTNEKLFF.